This TCR beta chain was sequenced during a study of blood T cell repertoires in COVID-19. The assay was immunoSEQ multiplex PCR, and TCRdb's table has in-frame clones only and misses some. The sample records about 65,000 clones, 90% to 95% being singletons. The CDR3 spans 15 residues. V shed 3 bases and J 3 bases; nucleotides not matched to a gene: 5. CDR1 and CDR2 (germline): SGHRS, YFSETQ. This clone was picked up a small number of times. Sequencing used peripheral blood. This receptor was identified in an older man with active COVID-19. The chain links TRBV5-1 to TRBJ1-2; 10 bases are a match to TRBD1. CDR3 sequence: CASSYMTGGDYGYTF. CDR3 DNA: TGCGCCAGCAGCTATATGACAGGGGGCGACTATGGCTACACCTTC.